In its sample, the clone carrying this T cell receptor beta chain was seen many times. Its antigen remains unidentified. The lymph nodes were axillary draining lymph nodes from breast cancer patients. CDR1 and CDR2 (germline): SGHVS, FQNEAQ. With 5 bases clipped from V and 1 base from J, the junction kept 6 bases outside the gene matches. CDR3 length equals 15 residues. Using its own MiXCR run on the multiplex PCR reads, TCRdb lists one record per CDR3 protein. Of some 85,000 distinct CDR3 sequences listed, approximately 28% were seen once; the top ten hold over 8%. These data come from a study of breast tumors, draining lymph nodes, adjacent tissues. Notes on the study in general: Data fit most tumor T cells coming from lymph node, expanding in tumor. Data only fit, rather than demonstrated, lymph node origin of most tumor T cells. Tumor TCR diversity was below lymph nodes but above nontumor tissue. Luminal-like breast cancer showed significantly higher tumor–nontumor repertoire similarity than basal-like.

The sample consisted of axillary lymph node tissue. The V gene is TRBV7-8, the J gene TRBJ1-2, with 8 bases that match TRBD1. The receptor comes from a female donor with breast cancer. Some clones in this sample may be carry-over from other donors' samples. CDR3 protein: CASSPRTGSNYGYTF. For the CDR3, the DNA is TGTGCCAGCAGCCCCAGGACAGGGAGTAACTATGGCTACACCTTC.